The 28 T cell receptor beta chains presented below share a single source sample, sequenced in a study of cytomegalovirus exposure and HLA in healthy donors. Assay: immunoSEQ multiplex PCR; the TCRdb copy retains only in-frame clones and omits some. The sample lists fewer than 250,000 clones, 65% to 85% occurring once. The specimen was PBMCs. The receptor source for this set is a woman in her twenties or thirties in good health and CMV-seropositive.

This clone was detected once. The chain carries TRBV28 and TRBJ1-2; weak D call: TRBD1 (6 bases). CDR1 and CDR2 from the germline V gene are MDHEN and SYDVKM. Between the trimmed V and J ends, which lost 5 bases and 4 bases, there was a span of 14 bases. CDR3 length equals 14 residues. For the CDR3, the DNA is TGTGCCAGCAGTCCTTACAGGGACGTCTATGGCTACACCTTC. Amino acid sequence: CASSPYRDVYGYTF.

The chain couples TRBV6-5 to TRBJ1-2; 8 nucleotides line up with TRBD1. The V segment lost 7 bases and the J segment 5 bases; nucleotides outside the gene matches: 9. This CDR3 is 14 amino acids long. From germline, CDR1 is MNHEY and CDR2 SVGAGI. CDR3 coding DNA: TGTGCCAGCAAAACCACAGGGGGAGGGTATGGCTACACCTTC. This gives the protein CASKTTGGGYGYTF.

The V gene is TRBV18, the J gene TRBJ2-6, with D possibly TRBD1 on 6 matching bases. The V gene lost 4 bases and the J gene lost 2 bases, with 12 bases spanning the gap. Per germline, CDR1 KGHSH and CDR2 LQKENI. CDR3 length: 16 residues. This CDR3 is CASSHLQGPGANVLTF. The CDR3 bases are TGTGCCAGCTCACACCTACAGGGCCCTGGGGCCAACGTCCTGACTTTC.

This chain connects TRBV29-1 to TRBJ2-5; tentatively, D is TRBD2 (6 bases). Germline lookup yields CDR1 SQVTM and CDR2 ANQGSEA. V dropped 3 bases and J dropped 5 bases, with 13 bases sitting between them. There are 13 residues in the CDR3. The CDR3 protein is CSVDRTGGETQYF. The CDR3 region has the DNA TGCAGCGTTGATCGAACAGGAGGGGAGACCCAGTACTTC.

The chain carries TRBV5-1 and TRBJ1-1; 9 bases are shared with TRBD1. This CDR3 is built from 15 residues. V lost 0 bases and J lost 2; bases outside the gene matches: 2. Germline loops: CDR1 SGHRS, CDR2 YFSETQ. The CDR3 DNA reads TGCGCCAGCAGCTTGGGGGACAGGGATAACACTGAAGCTTTCTTT. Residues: CASSLGDRDNTEAFF.

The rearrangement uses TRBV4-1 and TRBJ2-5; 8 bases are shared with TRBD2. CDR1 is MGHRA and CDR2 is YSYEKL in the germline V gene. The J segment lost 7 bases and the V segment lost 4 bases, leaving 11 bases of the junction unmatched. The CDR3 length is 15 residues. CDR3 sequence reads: CASSPEPTSGTTQYF. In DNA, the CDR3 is TGCGCCAGCAGCCCCGAACCCACTAGCGGCACGACCCAGTACTTC.

CDR3 DNA sequence: TGTGCCAGCAGCGTAGAAGATAGTGTGCCAGATACGCAGTATTTT. The encoded protein is CASSVEDSVPDTQYF. The gene calls are TRBV9 and TRBJ2-3; no reliable D call. Trimming shortened V by 0 bases and J by 4 bases, and 12 bases separated the two germline ends. Germline V gene data show CDR1 as SGDLS and CDR2 as YYNGEE. This CDR3 has 15 amino acids.

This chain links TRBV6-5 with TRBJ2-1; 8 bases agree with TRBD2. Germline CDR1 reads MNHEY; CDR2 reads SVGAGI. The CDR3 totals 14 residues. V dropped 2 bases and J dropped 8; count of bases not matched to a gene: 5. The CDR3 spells CASSYLLAADEQFF. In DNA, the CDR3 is TGTGCCAGCAGTTACCTACTAGCGGCCGATGAGCAGTTCTTC.

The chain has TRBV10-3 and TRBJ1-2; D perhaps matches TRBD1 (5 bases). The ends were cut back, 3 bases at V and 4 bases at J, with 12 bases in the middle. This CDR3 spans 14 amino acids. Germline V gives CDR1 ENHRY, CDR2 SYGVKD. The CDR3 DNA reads TGTGCCATCAGTGAAGGCAGGGAGGGCTATGGCTACACCTTC. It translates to CAISEGREGYGYTF.

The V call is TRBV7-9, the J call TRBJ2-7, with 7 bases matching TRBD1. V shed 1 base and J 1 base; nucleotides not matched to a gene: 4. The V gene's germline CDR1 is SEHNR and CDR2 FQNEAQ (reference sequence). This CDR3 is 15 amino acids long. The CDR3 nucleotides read TGTGCCAGCAGCTTAGGAACGACAGGGTCCTACGAGCAGTACTTC. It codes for CASSLGTTGSYEQYF.

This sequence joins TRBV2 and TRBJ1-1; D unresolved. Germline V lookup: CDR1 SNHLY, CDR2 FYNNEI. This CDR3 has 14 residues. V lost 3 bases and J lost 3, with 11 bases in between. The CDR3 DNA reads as TGTGCCAGCAGTGATCTAGGGAGTTACACTGAAGCTTTCTTT. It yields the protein CASSDLGSYTEAFF.

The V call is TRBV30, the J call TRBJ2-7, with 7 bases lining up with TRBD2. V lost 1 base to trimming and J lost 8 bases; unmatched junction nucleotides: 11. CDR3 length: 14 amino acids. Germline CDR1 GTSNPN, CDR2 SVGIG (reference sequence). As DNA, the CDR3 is TGTGCCTGGAGTGACGGACTAGGTCTAAGGAAGCAGTACTTC. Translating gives CAWSDGLGLRKQYF.

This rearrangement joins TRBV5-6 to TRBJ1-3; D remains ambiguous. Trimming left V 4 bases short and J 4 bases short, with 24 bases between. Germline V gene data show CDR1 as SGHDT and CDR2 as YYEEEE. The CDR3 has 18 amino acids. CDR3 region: CASSPGSGGSLPGNTIYF. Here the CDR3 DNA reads TGTGCCAGCAGCCCGGGGTCGGGCGGATCTCTGCCCGGAAACACCATATATTTT.

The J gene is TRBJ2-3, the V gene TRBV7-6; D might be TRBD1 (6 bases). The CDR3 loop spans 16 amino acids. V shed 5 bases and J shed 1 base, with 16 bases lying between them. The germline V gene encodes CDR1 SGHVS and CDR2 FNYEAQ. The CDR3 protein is CASSQRGSFGTDTQYF. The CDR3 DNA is TGTGCCAGCAGCCAGAGGGGGTCGTTTGGCACAGATACGCAGTATTTT.

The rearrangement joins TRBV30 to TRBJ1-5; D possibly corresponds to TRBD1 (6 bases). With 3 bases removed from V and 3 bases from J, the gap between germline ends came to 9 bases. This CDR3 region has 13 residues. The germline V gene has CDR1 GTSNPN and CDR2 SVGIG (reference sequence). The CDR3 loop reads CAWSSGVNQPQHF. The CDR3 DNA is TGTGCCTGGAGCTCAGGGGTCAATCAGCCCCAGCATTTT.

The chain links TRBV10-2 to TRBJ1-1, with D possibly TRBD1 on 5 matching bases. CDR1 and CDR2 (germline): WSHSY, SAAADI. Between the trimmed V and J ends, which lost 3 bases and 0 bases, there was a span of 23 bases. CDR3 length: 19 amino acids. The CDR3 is CASSEESGIYRKLNTEAFF. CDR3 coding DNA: TGCGCCAGCAGTGAAGAGTCGGGGATTTACAGGAAGCTGAACACTGAAGCTTTCTTT.

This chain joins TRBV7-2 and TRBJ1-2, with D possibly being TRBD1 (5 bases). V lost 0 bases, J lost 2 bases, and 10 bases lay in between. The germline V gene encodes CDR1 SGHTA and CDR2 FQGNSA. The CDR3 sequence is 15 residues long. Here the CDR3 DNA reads TGTGCCAGCAGCTTAGCGGAGGGGTTGAACTATGGCTACACCTTC. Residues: CASSLAEGLNYGYTF. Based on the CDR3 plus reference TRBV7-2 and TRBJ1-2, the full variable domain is GAGVSQSPSNKVTEKGKDVELRCDPISGHTALYWYRQSLGQGLEFLIYFQGNSAPDKSGLPSDRFSAERTGGSVSTLTIQRTQQEDSAVYLCASSLAEGLNYGYTFGSGTRLTVV.

Written as DNA, the CDR3 is TGTGCCACCTCACTGGGCCGGATGAACACTGAAGCTTTCTTT. This translates into CATSLGRMNTEAFF. The chain joins TRBV27 to TRBJ1-1; unclear D gene. The CDR3 sequence is 14 residues long. The germline gives CDR1 MNHEY, CDR2 SMNVEV (reference sequence). Trimming took 10 bases from V and 0 from J, leaving 15 bases between them.

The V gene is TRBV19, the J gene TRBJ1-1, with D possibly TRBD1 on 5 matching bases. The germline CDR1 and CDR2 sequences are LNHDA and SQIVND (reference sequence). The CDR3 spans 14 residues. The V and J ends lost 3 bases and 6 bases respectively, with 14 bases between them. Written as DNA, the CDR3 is TGTGCCAGTAGTATTAGTAGGGGCGCGTCTGAAGCTTTCTTT. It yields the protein CASSISRGASEAFF.

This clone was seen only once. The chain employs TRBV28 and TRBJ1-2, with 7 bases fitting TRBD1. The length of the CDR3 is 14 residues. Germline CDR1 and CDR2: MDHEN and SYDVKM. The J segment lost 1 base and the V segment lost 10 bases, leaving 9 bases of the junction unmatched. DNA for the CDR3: TGTGCCACAGGGCGACAGGGCCGTAACTATGGCTACACCTTC. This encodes CATGRQGRNYGYTF.

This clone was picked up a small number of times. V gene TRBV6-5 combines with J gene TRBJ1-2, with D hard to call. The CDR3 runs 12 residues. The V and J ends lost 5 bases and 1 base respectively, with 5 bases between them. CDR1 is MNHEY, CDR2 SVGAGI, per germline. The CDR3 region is CASSPNNYGYTF. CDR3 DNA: TGTGCCAGCAGTCCTAATAACTATGGCTACACCTTC.

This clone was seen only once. CDR3 region: CSVRMTDTGELFF. CDR3 nucleotides: TGCAGCGTTCGGATGACGGACACCGGGGAGCTGTTTTTT. The rearrangement uses TRBV29-1 and TRBJ2-2; D gene uncertain. Germline CDR1 SQVTM, CDR2 ANQGSEA. Deletions cut 5 bases from V and 3 bases from J, with 10 bases between. The CDR3 contains 13 residues.

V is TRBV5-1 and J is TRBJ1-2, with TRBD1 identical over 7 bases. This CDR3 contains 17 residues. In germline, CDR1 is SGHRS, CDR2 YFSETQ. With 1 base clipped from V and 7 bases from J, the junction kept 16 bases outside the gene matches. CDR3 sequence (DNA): TGCGCCAGCAGCTTGACCCCCACACAGGGGAGCGTGGCTGGCTACACCTTC. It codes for CASSLTPTQGSVAGYTF.

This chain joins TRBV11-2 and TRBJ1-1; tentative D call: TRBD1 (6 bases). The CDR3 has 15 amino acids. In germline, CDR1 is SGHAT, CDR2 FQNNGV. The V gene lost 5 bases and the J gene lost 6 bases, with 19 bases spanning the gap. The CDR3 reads CASSITTGYRAEAFF. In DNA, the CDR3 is TGTGCCAGCAGCATCACCACAGGGTATAGGGCTGAAGCTTTCTTT. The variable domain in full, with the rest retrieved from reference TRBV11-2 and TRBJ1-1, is EAGVAQSPRYKIIEKRQSVAFWCNPISGHATLYWYQQILGQGPKLLIQFQNNGVVDDSQLPKDRFSAERLKGVDSTLKIQPAKLEDSAVYLCASSITTGYRAEAFFGQGTRLTVV.

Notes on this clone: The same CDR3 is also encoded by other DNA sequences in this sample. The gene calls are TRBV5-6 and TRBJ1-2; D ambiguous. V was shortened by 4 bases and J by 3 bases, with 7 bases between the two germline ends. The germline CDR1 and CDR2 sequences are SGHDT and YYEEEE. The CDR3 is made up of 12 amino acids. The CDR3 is CASSLRDYGYTF. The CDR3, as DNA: TGTGCCAGCAGCCTAAGGGACTATGGCTACACCTTC.

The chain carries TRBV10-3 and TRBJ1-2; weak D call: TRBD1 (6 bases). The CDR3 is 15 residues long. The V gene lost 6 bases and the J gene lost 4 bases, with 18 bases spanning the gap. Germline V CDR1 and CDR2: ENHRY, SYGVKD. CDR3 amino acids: CAISRTALGGYGYTF. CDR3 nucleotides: TGTGCCATCAGCCGGACTGCACTAGGGGGCTATGGCTACACCTTC.

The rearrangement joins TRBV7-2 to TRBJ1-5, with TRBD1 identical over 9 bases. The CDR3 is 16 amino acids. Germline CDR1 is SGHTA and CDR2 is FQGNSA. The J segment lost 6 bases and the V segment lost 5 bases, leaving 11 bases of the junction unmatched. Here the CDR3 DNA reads TGTGCCAGCAGCCTGGGCGGGACAGGGATGGGTCAGCCCCAGCATTTT. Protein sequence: CASSLGGTGMGQPQHF.

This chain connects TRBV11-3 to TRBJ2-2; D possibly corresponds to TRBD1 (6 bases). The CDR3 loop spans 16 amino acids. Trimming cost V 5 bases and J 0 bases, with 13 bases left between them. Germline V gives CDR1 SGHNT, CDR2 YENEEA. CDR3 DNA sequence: TGTGCCAGCAGCCCCGTCACAGGGTCGAACACCGGGGAGCTGTTTTTT. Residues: CASSPVTGSNTGELFF.